These T cell receptor beta chains were read from a single sample in a study of T cell responses to AZD1222 COVID-19 vaccine. Clones were sequenced by immunoSEQ multiplex PCR, and TCRdb holds only the in-frame ones, with some missing. The data show roughly 130,000 clones, 75% to 90% seen once. The starting material was peripheral blood, obtained on day 0 of AZD1222 vaccination. These receptors were collected from an adult in good health. Both conserved end residues are part of each CDR3. The D gene is left open where the match is weak. Clone size is given for some rows only: seen once, a few or many times, or a class if the clone is expanded.

v_call	clone_size	d_call	j_call	cdr3_nt	cdr3_aa
TRBV7-3	.	.	TRBJ1-1	TGTGCCAGCAGCTTAGGGCAGGTTGGTGAAGCTTTCTTT	CASSLGQVGEAFF
TRBV18	.	.	TRBJ2-3	TGTGCCAGCTCACAATCTAGCACAGATACGCAGTATTTT	CASSQSSTDTQYF
TRBV19	.	TRBD2	TRBJ2-3	TGTGCCAGTACCCCCCGGGGACTAGCGGGTACAGATACGCAGTATTTT	CASTPRGLAGTDTQYF
TRBV27	.	TRBD2	TRBJ2-3	TGTGCCAGCAGGGGGAGGGCGGGAGTCTATGATACGCAGTATTTT	CASRGRAGVYDTQYF
TRBV5-8	.	TRBD2	TRBJ2-7	TGTGCCAGCAGCCGGGCGGGGGACGACGAGCAGTACTTC	CASSRAGDDEQYF
TRBV6-5	.	TRBD2	TRBJ2-1	TGTGCCAGCAGTTCCCAGCGGGGGGGGTTACGGCATGAGCAGTTCTTC	CASSSQRGGLRHEQFF
TRBV19	.	.	TRBJ1-2	TGTGCCAGTAGTATACAAGGGGGATACTATGGCTACACCTTC	CASSIQGGYYGYTF
TRBV7-2	.	.	TRBJ2-2	TGTGCCAGCAGCTTAGCCCGACTAAGGGACACCGGGGAGCTGTTTTTT	CASSLARLRDTGELFF
TRBV18	.	TRBD1	TRBJ2-1	TGTGCCAGCTCACCACCGGACAGGGGGACCTACAATGAGCAGTTCTTC	CASSPPDRGTYNEQFF
TRBV5-6	.	.	TRBJ1-1	TGTGCCAGCAGCTTCGGGGGACGAGCTACCATGAACACTGAAGCTTTCTTT	CASSFGGRATMNTEAFF
TRBV9	.	.	TRBJ1-6	TGTGCCAGCAGCGTAGAGCGGATTAATTCACCCCTCCACTTT	CASSVERINSPLHF
TRBV4-1	.	.	TRBJ1-2	TGCGCCAGCAGCCTCCAAACTCGGGGCCAGGGTCGTGGTGGCTACACCTTC	CASSLQTRGQGRGGYTF
TRBV19	.	.	TRBJ1-3	TGTGCCAGTAGACCTTCAGGTACCCCTGCTGGAAACACCATATATTTT	CASRPSGTPAGNTIYF
TRBV7-9	.	.	TRBJ1-6	TGTGCCAGCAGCTTCGGGAGTGGACCCCTCCACTTT	CASSFGSGPLHF
TRBV7-3	.	.	TRBJ2-1	TGTGCTTCCTCGCTGTCCTACAATGAGCAGTTCTTC	CASSLSYNEQFF
TRBV27	.	.	TRBJ1-5	TGTGCCAGCAGTTTAGAGGGCAGACCAGACTATCAGCCCCAGCATTTT	CASSLEGRPDYQPQHF
TRBV6-5	.	.	TRBJ1-1	TGTGCCAGCAGTTATTCGCCGGGACTGAACACTGAAGCTTTCTTT	CASSYSPGLNTEAFF
TRBV29-1	.	.	TRBJ2-7	TGCAGCGTCCCGGACACCGAAGCGTTCTACGAGCAGTACTTC	CSVPDTEAFYEQYF
TRBV4-1	.	.	TRBJ2-7	TGCGCCAGCAGCCGTCAGGGAGACTACGAGCAGTACTTC	CASSRQGDYEQYF
TRBV29-1	.	.	TRBJ1-1	TGCAGCGTGATGACAGCGAACACTGAAGCTTTCTTT	CSVMTANTEAFF
TRBV27	.	.	TRBJ1-2	TGTGCCAGCAGCCGGGGGGGACGCTATGGCTACACCTTC	CASSRGGRYGYTF
TRBV7-2	.	.	TRBJ1-5	TGTGCCAGCAGCTTAGGAAGAAATCAGCCCCAGCATTTT	CASSLGRNQPQHF
TRBV19	.	.	TRBJ1-1	TGTGCCAGTAGTATAGCTGCGGCGAACACTGAAGCTTTCTTT	CASSIAAANTEAFF
TRBV29-1	many	.	TRBJ1-5	TGCAGCGTTGCGTTGAGTGTTAATCAGCCCCAGCATTTT	CSVALSVNQPQHF
TRBV4-2	.	TRBD1	TRBJ2-7	TGTGCCAGCAGCCAAGAGGCGGTAGGACAGGGGTACTACGAGCAGTACTTC	CASSQEAVGQGYYEQYF
TRBV7-3	.	.	TRBJ1-6	TGTGCCAGCAGCTTAACAGGGAATGAAAGATCACCCCTCCACTTT	CASSLTGNERSPLHF
TRBV7-9	.	TRBD1	TRBJ1-1	TGTGCCAGCAGCCCTAAGGACAGGTTGGGCACTGAAGCTTTCTTT	CASSPKDRLGTEAFF
TRBV4-3	few	TRBD1	TRBJ2-1	TGCGCCAGCAGCCATCAAGGGACAGGGGGAAATGAGCAGTTCTTC	CASSHQGTGGNEQFF
TRBV27	.	TRBD1	TRBJ1-1	TGTGCCAGCAGTCCTATCACAGGGGGAAGGGGGTACACTGAAGCTTTCTTT	CASSPITGGRGYTEAFF
TRBV7-3	few	TRBD1	TRBJ1-4	TGTGCCAGCAACATAGACAGGGTTGGGAATGAAAAACTGTTTTTT	CASNIDRVGNEKLFF
TRBV5-6	.	TRBD1	TRBJ2-7	TGTGCCAGCAAACCGGGACAGGGATTTCCCTACGAGCAGTACTTC	CASKPGQGFPYEQYF
TRBV11-2	.	TRBD1	TRBJ2-3	TGTGCCAGCAGCGGGGGCACAGGGGCCGATACGCAGTATTTT	CASSGGTGADTQYF
TRBV18	.	.	TRBJ1-5	TGTGCCAGCTCACCGGCCTCGGTGGTGGATCAGCCCCAGCATTTT	CASSPASVVDQPQHF
TRBV3-1/TRBV3-2	.	TRBD2	TRBJ2-7	TGTGCCAGCAGCCTCGGACTAGATAACGGGCAGTACTTC	CASSLGLDNGQYF
TRBV6-5	.	.	TRBJ2-7	TGTGCCAGCAGTTACTCAGGGACCTACGAGCAGTACTTC	CASSYSGTYEQYF
TRBV3-1/TRBV3-2	.	TRBD1	TRBJ2-1	TGTGCCAGCAGCCACCTTCGGGACAGGGCCAATGAGCAGTTCTTC	CASSHLRDRANEQFF
TRBV12-3/TRBV12-4	.	TRBD1	TRBJ2-3	TGTGCCAGCAGTCTGGACAGGGACCAGTATTTT	CASSLDRDQYF
TRBV5-8	.	.	TRBJ2-2	TGTGCCAGCAGCTTGCCAGGGCCTCTTACCGGGGAGCTGTTTTTT	CASSLPGPLTGELFF
TRBV7-3	once	.	TRBJ1-1	TGTGCCAGCAGCTTAAGTTCCGGATCGAACACTGAAGCTTTCTTT	CASSLSSGSNTEAFF
TRBV20-1	.	.	TRBJ1-2	TGCAGTGCTAGTGGGGAGGGGCGTAACTATGGCTACACCTTC	CSASGEGRNYGYTF
TRBV6-1	.	.	TRBJ1-6	TGTGCCAGCACTGGATGGGATTCACCCCTCCACTTT	CASTGWDSPLHF
TRBV24-1	once	.	TRBJ2-2	TGTGCCACCAGTGAGCCAATACTGACCCCGGACGCGAACACCGGGGAGCTGTTTTTT	CATSEPILTPDANTGELFF
TRBV9	.	.	TRBJ2-2	TGTGCCAGCAGCGTAGGGGGACGGGGGATCAGGGAGCTGTTTTTT	CASSVGGRGIRELFF
TRBV10-2	.	TRBD2	TRBJ2-2	TGCGCCAGTAACCCGGGACTAGCCCCTGGGGAGCTGTTTTTT	CASNPGLAPGELFF
TRBV11-2	few	TRBD1	TRBJ2-7	TGTGCCAGCAGTTTGGGACAGGGGTACTACGAGCAGTACTTC	CASSLGQGYYEQYF
TRBV6-5	.	.	TRBJ1-4	TGTGCCAGCAGTTATTGGCAGACGAATGAAAAACTGTTTTTT	CASSYWQTNEKLFF
TRBV13	once	.	TRBJ1-3	TGTGCCAGCAGCTTTTTTGGGGCTGGAAACACCATATATTTT	CASSFFGAGNTIYF
TRBV5-1	.	.	TRBJ1-1	TGCGCCAGCAGCCCGCAGAGGGTGAACACTGAAGCTTTCTTT	CASSPQRVNTEAFF
TRBV6-2/TRBV6-3	.	TRBD2	TRBJ2-2	TGTGCCAGCAGTTTATTCCCAGGGAGGGGCGGGGAGCTGTTTTTT	CASSLFPGRGGELFF
TRBV27	.	TRBD2	TRBJ2-5	TGTGCCAGCAGTTTCTTCCTAGCGGGGGGGCTGGAGACCCAGTACTTC	CASSFFLAGGLETQYF
TRBV7-9	.	TRBD1	TRBJ1-6	TGTGCCAGTATGGAGGGGACAGATTCACCCCTCCACTTT	CASMEGTDSPLHF
TRBV4-1	.	.	TRBJ1-3	TGCGCCAGCAGCCAAACTCCACAGAGTGACACCATATATTTT	CASSQTPQSDTIYF
TRBV14	.	.	TRBJ1-2	TGTGCCAGCAGCCAAGATAGTGCGGGGGCGCCCAACTATGGCTACACCTTC	CASSQDSAGAPNYGYTF
TRBV13	.	.	TRBJ1-4	TGTGCCAGCAGCGGCCGTGAGACGGAAAAACTGTTTTTT	CASSGRETEKLFF
TRBV30	.	.	TRBJ1-4	TGTGCCTGGAGTGTGGGCAGGGATGAAAAACTGTTTTTT	CAWSVGRDEKLFF
TRBV7-6	.	.	TRBJ1-2	TGTGCCAGCAGCCCTCTCGAAGGGGGTGGCTACACCTTC	CASSPLEGGGYTF